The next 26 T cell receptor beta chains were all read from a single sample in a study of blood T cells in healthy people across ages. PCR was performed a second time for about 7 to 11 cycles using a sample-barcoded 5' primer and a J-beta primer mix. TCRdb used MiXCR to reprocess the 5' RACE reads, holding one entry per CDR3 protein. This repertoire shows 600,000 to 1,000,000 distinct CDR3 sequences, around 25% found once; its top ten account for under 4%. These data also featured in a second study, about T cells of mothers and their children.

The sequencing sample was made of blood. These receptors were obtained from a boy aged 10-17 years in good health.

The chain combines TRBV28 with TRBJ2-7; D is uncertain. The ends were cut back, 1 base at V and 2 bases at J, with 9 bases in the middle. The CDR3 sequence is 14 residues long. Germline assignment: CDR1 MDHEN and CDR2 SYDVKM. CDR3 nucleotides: TGTGCCAGCAGTTTATCTCAGATTCCCTACGAGCAGTACTTC. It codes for CASSLSQIPYEQYF. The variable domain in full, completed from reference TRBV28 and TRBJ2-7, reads DVKVTQSSRYLVKRTGEKVFLECVQDMDHENMFWYRQDPGLGLRLIYFSYDVKMKEKGDIPEGYSVSREKKERFSLILESASTNQTSMYLCASSLSQIPYEQYFGPGTRLTVT.

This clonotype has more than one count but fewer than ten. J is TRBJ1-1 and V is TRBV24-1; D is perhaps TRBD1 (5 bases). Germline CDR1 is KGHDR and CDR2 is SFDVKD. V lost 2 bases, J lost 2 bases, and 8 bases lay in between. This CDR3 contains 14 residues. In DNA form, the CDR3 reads TGTGCCACCAGTGATTCAGGGTTAAACACTGAAGCTTTCTTT. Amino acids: CATSDSGLNTEAFF.

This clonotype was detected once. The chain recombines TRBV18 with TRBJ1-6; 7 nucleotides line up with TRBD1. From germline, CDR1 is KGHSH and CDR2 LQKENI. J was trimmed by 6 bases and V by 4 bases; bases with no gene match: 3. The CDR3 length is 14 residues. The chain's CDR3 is CASSHPGGNSPLHF. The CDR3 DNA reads TGTGCCAGCTCACATCCAGGGGGTAATTCACCCCTCCACTTT.

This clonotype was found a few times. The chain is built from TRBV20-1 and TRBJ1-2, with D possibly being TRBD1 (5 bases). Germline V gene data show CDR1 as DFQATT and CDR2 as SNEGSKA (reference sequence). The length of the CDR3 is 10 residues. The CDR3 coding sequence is TGCAGCAGGGCGAACTATGGCTACACCTTC. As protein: CSRANYGYTF.

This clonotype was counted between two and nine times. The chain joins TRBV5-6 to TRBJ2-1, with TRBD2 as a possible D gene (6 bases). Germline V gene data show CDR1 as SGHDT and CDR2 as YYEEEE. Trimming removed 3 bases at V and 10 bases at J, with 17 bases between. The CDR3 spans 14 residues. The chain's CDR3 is CASSSLPPGLEQFF. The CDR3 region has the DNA TGTGCCAGCAGCTCGCTCCCCCCGGGACTCGAGCAGTTCTTC. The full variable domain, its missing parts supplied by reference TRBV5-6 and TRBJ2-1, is DAGVTQSPTHLIKTRGQQVTLRCSPKSGHDTVSWYQQALGQGPQFIFQYYEEEERQRGNFPDRFSGHQFPNYSSELNVNALLLGDSALYLCASSSLPPGLEQFFGPGTRLTVL.

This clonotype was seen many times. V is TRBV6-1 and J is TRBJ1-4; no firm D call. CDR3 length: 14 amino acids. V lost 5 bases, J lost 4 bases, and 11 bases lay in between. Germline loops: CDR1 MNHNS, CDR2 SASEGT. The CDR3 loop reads CASSPGPFNEKLFF. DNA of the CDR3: TGTGCCAGCAGTCCTGGACCGTTTAATGAAAAACTGTTTTTT.

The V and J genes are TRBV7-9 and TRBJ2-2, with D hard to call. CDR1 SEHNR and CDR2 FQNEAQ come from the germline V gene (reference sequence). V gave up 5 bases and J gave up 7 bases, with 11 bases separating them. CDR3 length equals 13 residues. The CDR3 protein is CASSPDGLGELFF. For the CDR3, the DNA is TGTGCCAGCAGCCCCGACGGCCTCGGGGAGCTGTTTTTT.

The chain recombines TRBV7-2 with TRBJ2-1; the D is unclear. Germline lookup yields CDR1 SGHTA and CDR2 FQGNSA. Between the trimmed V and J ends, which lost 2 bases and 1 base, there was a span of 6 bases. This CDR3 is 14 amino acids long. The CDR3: CASSLLRSYNEQFF. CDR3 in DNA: TGTGCCAGCAGCTTACTTAGATCCTACAATGAGCAGTTCTTC.

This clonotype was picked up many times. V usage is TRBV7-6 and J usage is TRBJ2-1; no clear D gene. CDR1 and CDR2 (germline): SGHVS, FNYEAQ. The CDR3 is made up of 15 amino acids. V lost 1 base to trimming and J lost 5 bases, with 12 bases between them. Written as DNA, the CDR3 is TGTGCCAGCAGCTTAGACCTCGCAAGGCACAATGAGCAGTTCTTC. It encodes CASSLDLARHNEQFF.

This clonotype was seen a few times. The CDR3 loop is CASSHDPAGTDNSPLHF. In DNA form, the CDR3 reads TGCGCCAGCAGCCATGACCCGGCCGGGACAGACAATTCACCCCTCCACTTT. The V and J genes are TRBV4-1 and TRBJ1-6, with TRBD1 matching over 7 bases. The CDR3 loop spans 17 amino acids. V shed 3 bases and J 7 bases; nucleotides not matched to a gene: 12. The germline gives CDR1 MGHRA, CDR2 YSYEKL.

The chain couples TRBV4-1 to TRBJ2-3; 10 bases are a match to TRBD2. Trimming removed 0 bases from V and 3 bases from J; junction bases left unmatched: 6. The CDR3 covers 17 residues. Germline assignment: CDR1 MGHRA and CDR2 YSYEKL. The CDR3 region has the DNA TGCGCCAGCAGCCAAGATCGAGCGGGAGGGCGGACAGATACGCAGTATTTT. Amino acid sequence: CASSQDRAGGRTDTQYF.

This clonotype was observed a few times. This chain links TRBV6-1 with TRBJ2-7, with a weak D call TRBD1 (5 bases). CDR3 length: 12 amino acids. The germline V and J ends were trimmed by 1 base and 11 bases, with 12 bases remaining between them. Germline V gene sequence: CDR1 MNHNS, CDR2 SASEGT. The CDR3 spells CASSEGWEGEYF. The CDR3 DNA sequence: TGTGCCAGCAGTGAAGGCTGGGAAGGGGAGTACTTC.

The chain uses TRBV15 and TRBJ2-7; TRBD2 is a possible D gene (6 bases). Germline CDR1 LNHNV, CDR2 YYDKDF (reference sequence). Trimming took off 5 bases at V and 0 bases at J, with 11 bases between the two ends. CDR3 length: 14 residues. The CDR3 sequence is CATSGGGSSYEQYF. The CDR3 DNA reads TGTGCCACCAGCGGAGGAGGGTCCTCCTACGAGCAGTACTTC.

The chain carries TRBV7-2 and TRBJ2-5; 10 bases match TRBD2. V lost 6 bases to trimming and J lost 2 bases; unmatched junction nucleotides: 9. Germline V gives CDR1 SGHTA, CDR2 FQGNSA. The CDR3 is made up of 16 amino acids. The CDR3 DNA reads TGTGCCAGCAGTCACCTGACTAGCGGGCTGCAAGAGACCCAGTACTTC. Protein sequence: CASSHLTSGLQETQYF.

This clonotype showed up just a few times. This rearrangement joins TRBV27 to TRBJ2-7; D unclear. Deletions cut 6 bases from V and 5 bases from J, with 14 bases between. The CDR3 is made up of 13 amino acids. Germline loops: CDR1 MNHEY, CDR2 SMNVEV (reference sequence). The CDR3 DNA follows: TGTGCCAGCAGCCTACTCCCCACGCACGAGCAGTACTTC. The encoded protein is CASSLLPTHEQYF.

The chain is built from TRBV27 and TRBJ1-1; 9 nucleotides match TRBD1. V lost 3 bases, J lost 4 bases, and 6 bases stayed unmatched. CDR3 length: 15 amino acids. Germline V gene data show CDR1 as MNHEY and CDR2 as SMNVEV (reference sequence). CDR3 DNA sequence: TGTGCCAGCAGTTTGGGGGGGACAGGGTTCACTGAAGCTTTCTTT. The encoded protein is CASSLGGTGFTEAFF.

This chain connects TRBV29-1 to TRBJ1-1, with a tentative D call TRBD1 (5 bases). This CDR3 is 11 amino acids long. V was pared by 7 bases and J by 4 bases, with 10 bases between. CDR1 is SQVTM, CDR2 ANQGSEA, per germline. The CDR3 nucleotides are TGCAGCGGGATCGGGGGCACTGAAGCTTTCTTT. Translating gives CSGIGGTEAFF.

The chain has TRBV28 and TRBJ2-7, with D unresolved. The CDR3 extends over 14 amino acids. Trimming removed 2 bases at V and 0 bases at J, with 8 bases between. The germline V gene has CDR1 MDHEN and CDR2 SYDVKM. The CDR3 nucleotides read TGTGCCAGCAGTTTAAGGTGGGACTCCTACGAGCAGTACTTC. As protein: CASSLRWDSYEQYF.

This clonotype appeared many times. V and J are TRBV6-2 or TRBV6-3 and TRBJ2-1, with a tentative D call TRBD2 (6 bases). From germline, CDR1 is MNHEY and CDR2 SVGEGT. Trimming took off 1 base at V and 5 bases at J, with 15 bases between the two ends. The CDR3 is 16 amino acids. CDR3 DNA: TGTGCCAGCAGTTACTATCGGGCGGGGACTGACAATGAGCAGTTCTTC. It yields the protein CASSYYRAGTDNEQFF.

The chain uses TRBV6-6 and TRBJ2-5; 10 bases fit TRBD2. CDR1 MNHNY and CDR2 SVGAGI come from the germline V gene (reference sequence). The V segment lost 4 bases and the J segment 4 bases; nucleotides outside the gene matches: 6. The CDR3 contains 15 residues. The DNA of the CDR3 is TGTGCCAGCAGTTCCGCGAGCGGGGGGGGAGAGACCCAGTACTTC. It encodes CASSSASGGGETQYF.

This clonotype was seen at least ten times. CDR3 amino acids: CSVDGGQETQYF. The CDR3 DNA reads as TGCAGCGTTGACGGCGGGCAAGAGACCCAGTACTTC. The V and J genes are TRBV29-1 and TRBJ2-5, with a tentative D call TRBD2 (5 bases). The CDR3 runs 12 residues. Germline assignment: CDR1 SQVTM and CDR2 ANQGSEA. Trimming left V 3 bases short and J 2 bases short, with 7 bases between.

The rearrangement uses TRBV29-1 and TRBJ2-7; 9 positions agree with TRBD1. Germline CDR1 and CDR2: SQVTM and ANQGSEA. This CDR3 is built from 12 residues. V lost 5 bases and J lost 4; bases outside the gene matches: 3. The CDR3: CSVRGTGYEQYF. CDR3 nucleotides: TGCAGCGTTCGAGGGACAGGGTACGAGCAGTACTTC.

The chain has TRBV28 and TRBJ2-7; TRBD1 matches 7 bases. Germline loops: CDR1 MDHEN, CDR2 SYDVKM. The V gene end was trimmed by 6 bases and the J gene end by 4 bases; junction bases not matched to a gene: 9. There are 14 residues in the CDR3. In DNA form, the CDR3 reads TGTGCCAGCAGGGGGACAGAACTGTTATACGAGCAGTACTTC. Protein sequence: CASRGTELLYEQYF.

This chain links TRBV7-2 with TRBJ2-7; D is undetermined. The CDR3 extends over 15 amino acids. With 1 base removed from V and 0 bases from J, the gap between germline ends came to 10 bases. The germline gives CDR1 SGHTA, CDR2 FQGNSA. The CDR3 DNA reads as TGTGCCAGCAGCTTAGAAGATAGGAGCTCCTACGAGCAGTACTTC. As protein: CASSLEDRSSYEQYF.

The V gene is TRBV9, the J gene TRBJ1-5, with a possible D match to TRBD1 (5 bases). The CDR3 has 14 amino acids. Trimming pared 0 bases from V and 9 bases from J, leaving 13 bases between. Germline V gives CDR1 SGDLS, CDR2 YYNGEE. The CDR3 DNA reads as TGTGCCAGCAGCGTAGCGACGGCTGGGGGGCCCCAGCATTTT. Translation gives CASSVATAGGPQHF.

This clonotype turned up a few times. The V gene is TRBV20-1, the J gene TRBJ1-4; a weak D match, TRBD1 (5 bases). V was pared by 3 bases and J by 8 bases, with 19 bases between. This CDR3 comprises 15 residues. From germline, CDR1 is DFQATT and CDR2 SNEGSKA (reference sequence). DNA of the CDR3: TGCAGTGCTAGGTCCTCCGGGACTCTACTGGAAAAACTGTTTTTT. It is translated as CSARSSGTLLEKLFF.